The rows below give T cell receptor beta chains drawn from one sample of a study of identical twins. TCRdb passed the 5' RACE reads through MiXCR, listing each CDR3 protein once. The sample holds around 490,000 distinct CDR3 sequences, around 22% seen once. These sequences were also reported in another study, on yellow fever vaccine responses in identical twins.

The sequenced sample consisted of CD4+ T cells sorted from blood. These receptors all come from a young woman in good health. CDR3s include the opening cysteine and the closing phenylalanine or tryptophan. A D gene is named only where the DNA matches it firmly. Size values are once, few and many counts, or a class for expanded clones, and some rows have none.

TRBJ2-7,NA,TRBV7-9,few,CASSPSVGSYEQYF,TGTGCCAGCAGCCCCAGCGTGGGCTCCTACGAGCAGTACTTC
TRBJ2-2,NA,TRBV3-1,few,CASSQVTTGELFF,TGTGCCAGCAGCCAAGTGACCACCGGGGAGCTGTTTTTT
TRBJ2-1,NA,TRBV12-3/TRBV12-4,many,CASSLMGQGSYNEQFF,TGTGCCAGCAGTTTAATGGGTCAAGGCTCCTACAATGAGCAGTTCTTC
TRBJ1-1,NA,TRBV2,once,CASLSQVNTEAFF,TGTGCCAGCCTTAGTCAGGTGAACACTGAAGCTTTCTTT
TRBJ1-2,NA,TRBV10-3,few,CAISEGGREPLRYTF,TGTGCCATCAGTGAGGGGGGAAGGGAGCCCCTTCGCTACACCTTC
TRBJ1-5,TRBD1,TRBV12-3/TRBV12-4,NA,CASSATGGVQPQHF,TGTGCCAGCAGTGCAACAGGGGGCGTTCAGCCCCAGCATTTT
TRBJ2-3,NA,TRBV3-1,NA,CASSLRTTSTDTQYF,TGTGCCAGCAGCCTCAGGACTACGTCCACAGATACGCAGTATTTT
TRBJ1-2,NA,TRBV6-5,many,CASSSAFTDGYTF,TGTGCCAGCAGTTCAGCGTTTACCGACGGCTACACCTTC
TRBJ2-5,TRBD1,TRBV11-2,many,CASSSRSGTGSLSAQETQYF,TGTGCCAGCAGCTCCCGATCCGGGACAGGGTCCCTTTCGGCCCAAGAGACCCAGTACTTC
TRBJ2-3,TRBD2,TRBV20-1,few,CSARDPLTSGTSTDTQYF,TGCAGTGCTAGAGACCCCCTGACTAGCGGGACAAGCACAGATACGCAGTATTTT
TRBJ2-1,TRBD2,TRBV7-9,NA,CASSFQLAGGHEQFF,TGTGCCAGCAGCTTCCAACTAGCGGGGGGGCACGAGCAGTTCTTC
TRBJ2-1,NA,TRBV20-1,few,CSAADRNEQFF,TGCAGTGCCGCTGACCGCAATGAGCAGTTCTTC
TRBJ2-1,TRBD1,TRBV3-1,few,CASSSRDRGPNEQFF,TGTGCCAGCAGCTCCCGGGACAGGGGACCCAATGAGCAGTTCTTC
TRBJ2-7,TRBD2,TRBV7-9,NA,CASNPGLAGLYEQYF,TGTGCCAGCAACCCAGGACTAGCGGGCCTCTACGAGCAGTACTTC
TRBJ1-3,NA,TRBV28,few,CASSPFTSGNTIYF,TGTGCCAGCAGCCCGTTTACCTCTGGAAACACCATATATTTT